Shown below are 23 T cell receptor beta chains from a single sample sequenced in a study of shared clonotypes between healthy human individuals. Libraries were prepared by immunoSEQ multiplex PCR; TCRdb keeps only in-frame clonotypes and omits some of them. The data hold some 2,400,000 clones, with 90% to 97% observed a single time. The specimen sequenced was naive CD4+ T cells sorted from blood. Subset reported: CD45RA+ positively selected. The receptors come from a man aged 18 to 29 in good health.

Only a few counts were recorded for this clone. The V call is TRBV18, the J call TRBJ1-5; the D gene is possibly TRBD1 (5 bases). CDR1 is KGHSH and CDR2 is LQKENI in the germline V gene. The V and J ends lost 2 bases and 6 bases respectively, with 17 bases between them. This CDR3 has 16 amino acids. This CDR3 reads CASSPGQTREGQPQHF. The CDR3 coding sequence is TGTGCCAGCTCACCAGGGCAGACCAGGGAAGGTCAGCCCCAGCATTTT. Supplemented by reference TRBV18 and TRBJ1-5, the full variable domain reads NAGVMQNPRHLVRRRGQEARLRCSPMKGHSHVYWYRQLPEEGLKFMVYLQKENIIDESGMPKERFSAEFPKEGPSILRIQQVVRGDSAAYFCASSPGQTREGQPQHFGDGTRLSIL.

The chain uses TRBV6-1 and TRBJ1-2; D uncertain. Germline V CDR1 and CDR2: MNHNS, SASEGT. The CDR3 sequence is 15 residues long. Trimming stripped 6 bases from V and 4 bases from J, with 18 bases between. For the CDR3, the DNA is TGTGCCAGCAGGAGAGGGCAGGACCTCCTCTATGGCTACACCTTC. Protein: CASRRGQDLLYGYTF.

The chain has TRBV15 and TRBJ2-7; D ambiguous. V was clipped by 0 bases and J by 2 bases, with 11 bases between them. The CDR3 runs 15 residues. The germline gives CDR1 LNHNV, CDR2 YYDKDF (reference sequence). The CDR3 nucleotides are TGTGCCACCAGCAGAGATCAGAACGGAGCCTACGAGCAGTACTTC. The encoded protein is CATSRDQNGAYEQYF.

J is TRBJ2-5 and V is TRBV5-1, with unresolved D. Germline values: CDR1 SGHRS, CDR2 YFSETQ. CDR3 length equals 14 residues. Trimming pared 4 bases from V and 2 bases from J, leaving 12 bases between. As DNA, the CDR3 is TGCGCCAGCAGCCCTAATAGGATTCAAGAGACCCAGTACTTC. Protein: CASSPNRIQETQYF.

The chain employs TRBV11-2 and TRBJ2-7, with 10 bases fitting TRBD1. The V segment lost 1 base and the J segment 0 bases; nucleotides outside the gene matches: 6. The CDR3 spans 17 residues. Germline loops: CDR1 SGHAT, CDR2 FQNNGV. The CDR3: CASSLGRDRGRSYEQYF. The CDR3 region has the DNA TGTGCCAGCAGCTTAGGGAGGGACAGGGGACGCTCCTACGAGCAGTACTTC.

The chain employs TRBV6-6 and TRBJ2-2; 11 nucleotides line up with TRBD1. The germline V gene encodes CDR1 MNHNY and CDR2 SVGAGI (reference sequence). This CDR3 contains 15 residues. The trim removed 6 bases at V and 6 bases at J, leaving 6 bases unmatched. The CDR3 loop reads CASSAGTGGSGELFF. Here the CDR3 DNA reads TGTGCCAGCAGCGCCGGGACAGGGGGGTCCGGGGAGCTGTTTTTT.

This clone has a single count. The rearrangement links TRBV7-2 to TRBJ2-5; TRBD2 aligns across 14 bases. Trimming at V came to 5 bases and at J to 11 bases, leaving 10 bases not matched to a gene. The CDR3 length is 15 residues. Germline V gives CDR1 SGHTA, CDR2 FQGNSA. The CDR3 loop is CASSMTSGGAWEQYF. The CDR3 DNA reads TGTGCCAGCAGCATGACTAGCGGGGGGGCCTGGGAGCAGTACTTC.

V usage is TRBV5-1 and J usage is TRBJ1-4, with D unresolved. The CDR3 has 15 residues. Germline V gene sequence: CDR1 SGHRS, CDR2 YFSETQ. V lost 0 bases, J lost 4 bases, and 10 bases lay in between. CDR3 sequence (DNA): TGCGCCAGCAGCTTGGAGGACTCTCTTAATGAAAAACTGTTTTTT. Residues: CASSLEDSLNEKLFF.

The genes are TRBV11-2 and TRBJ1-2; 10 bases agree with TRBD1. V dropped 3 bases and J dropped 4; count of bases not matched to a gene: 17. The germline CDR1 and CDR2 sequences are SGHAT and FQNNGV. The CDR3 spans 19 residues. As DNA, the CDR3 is TGTGCCAGCAGCTTTAAGTCCGTTTGGAGACAGGGGGCAGGCTATGGCTACACCTTC. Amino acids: CASSFKSVWRQGAGYGYTF.

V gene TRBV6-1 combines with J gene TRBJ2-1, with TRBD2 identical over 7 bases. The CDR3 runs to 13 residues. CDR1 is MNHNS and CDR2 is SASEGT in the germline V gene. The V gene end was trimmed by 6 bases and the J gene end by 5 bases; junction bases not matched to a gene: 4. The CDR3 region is CASSRGVNNEQFF. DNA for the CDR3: TGTGCCAGCAGCCGGGGGGTCAACAATGAGCAGTTCTTC.

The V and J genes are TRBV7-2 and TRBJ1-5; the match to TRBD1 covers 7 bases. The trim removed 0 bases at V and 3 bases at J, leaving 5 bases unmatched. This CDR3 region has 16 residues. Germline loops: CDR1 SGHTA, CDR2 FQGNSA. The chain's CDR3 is CASSLAPGGINQPQHF. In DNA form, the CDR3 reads TGTGCCAGCAGCTTAGCGCCAGGGGGGATCAATCAGCCCCAGCATTTT.

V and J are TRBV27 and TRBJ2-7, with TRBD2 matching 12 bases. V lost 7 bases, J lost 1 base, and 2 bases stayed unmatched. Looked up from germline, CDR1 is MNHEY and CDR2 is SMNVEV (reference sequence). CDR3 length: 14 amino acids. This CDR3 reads CASTGTSGSYEQYF. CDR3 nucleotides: TGTGCCAGCACCGGGACTAGCGGGTCCTACGAGCAGTACTTC.

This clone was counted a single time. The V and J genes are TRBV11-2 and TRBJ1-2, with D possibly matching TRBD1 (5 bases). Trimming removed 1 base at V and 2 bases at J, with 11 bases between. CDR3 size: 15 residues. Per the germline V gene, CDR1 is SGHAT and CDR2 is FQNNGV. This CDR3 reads CASSLGGELNYGYTF. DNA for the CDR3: TGTGCCAGCAGCTTAGGGGGGGAGTTGAACTATGGCTACACCTTC.

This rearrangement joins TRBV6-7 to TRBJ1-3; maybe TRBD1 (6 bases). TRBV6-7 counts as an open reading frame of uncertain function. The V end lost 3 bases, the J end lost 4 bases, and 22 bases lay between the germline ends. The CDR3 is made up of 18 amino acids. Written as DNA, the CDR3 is TGTGCCAGCAGTTATTCCTCCATAAAGACAGGCCGAGGAAACACCATATATTTT. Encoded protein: CASSYSSIKTGRGNTIYF.

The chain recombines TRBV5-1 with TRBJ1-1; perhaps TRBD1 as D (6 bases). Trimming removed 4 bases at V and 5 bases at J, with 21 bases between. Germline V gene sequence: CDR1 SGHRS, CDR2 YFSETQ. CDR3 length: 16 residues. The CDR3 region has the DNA TGCGCCAGCAGCCCCGGTTTAAGGGGGGCTGGTACTGAAGCTTTCTTT. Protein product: CASSPGLRGAGTEAFF.

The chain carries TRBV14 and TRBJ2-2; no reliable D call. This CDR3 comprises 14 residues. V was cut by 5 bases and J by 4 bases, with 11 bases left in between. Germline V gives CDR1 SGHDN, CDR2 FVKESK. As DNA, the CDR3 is TGTGCCAGCAGCGGGGTCTTTCGCACCGGGGAGCTGTTTTTT. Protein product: CASSGVFRTGELFF. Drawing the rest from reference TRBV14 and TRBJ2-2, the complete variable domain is EAGVTQFPSHSVIEKGQTVTLRCDPISGHDNLYWYRRVMGKEIKFLLHFVKESKQDESGMPNNRFLAERTGGTYSTLKVQPAELEDSGVYFCASSGVFRTGELFFGEGSRLTVL.

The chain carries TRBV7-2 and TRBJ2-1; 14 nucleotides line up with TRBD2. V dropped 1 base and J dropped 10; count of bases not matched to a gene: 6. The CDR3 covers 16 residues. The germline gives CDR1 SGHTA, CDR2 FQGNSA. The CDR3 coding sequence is TGTGCCAGCAGCTTAGAAGGGACTAGCGGGAGTAAAGAGCAGTTCTTC. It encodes CASSLEGTSGSKEQFF.

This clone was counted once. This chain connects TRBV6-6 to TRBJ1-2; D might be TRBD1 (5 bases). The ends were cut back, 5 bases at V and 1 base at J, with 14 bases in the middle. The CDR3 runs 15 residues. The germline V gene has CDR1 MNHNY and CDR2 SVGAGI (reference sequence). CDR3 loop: CASSQGWTLNYGYTF. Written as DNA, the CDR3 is TGTGCCAGCAGTCAGGGATGGACACTTAACTATGGCTACACCTTC.

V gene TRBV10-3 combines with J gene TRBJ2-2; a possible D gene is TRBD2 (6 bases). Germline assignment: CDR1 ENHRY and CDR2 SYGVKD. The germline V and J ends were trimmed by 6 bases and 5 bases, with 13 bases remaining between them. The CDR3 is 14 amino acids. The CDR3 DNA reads TGTGCCATCAGGGCCTCGGGAGAGACCGGGGAGCTGTTTTTT. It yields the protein CAIRASGETGELFF.

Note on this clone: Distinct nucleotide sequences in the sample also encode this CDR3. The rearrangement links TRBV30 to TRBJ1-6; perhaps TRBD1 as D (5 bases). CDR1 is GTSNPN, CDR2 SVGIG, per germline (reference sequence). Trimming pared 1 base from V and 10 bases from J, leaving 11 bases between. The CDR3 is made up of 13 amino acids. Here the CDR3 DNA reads TGTGCCTGGAGTGGTCAGGGTAACTCACCCCTCCACTTT. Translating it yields CAWSGQGNSPLHF. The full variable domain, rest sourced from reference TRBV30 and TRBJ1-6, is SQTIHQWPATLVQPVGSPLSLECTVEGTSNPNLYWYRQAAGRGLQLLFYSVGIGQISSEVPQNLSASRPQDRQFILSSKKLLLSDSGFYLCAWSGQGNSPLHFGNGTRLTVT.

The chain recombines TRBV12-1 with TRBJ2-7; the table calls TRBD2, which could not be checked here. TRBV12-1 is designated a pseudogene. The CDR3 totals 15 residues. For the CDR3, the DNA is TGTGCCAGCAGCTCACTCCCGGACTTACGCTACGAGCAGTACTTC. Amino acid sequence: CASSSLPDLRYEQYF.

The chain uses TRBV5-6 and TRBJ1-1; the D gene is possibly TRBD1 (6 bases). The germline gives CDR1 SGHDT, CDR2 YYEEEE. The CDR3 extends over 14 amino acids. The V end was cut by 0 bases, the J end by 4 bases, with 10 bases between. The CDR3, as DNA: TGTGCCAGCAGCTTGGGACAGGCTTTCACTGAAGCTTTCTTT. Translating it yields CASSLGQAFTEAFF.

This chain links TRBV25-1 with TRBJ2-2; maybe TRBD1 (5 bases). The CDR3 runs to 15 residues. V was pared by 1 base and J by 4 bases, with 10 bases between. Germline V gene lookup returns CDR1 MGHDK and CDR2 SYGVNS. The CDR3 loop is CASSESPRGTGELFF. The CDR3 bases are TGTGCCAGCAGTGAATCGCCTAGGGGCACCGGGGAGCTGTTTTTT.